The T cell receptor beta chain under discussion was sequenced for a study of shared T cell receptors in the human thymus. This table comes from immunoSEQ multiplex PCR, and its TCRdb copy is limited to in-frame clones, with some not included. This repertoire shows hundreds of thousands of clones, about 87% found once; its top ten account for just under 0.0095%. V was clipped by 5 bases and J by 5 bases, with 16 bases between them. The V gene's germline CDR1 is MDHEN and CDR2 SYDVKM. The CDR3 contains 14 residues. This sample was shared with a second study, whose subject was human thymus T cells.

The source of this sequence is a boy under two years old with a congenital heart defect. The sample comprised thymocytes. V gene TRBV28 combines with J gene TRBJ2-7; weak D call: TRBD2 (5 bases). Here the CDR3 DNA reads TGTGCCAGCAGTCCCCACAACGCCGGGGACGAGCAGTACTTC. Protein sequence: CASSPHNAGDEQYF.